This T cell receptor (beta chain) was identified in a study of cytomegalovirus exposure and HLA in healthy donors. Findings and limits, study-wide: Reports state that TCR beta sequences accurately predicted most subjects' HLA-A and HLA-B alleles. An analysis was carried out at a later point. It showed that HLA-associated TCR beta chains were more clonally expanded than equally common non-associated chains.

Amplification used 60 Vbeta primers and 13 Jbeta primers. Sequencing was performed with immunoSEQ multiplex PCR; in TCRdb, only in-frame clones are kept and a portion is missing. The data hold 95,000 to 150,000 clones, with 70% to 75% observed a single time. Germline CDR1 reads MGHDK; CDR2 reads SYGVNS. V lost 3 bases, J lost 8 bases, and 7 bases lay in between. The CDR3 is 12 amino acids. This clone was observed a few times. Its antigen remains unidentified. The sequenced sample was PBMCs. The receptor was derived from a woman aged 40 to 50 in good health and CMV-seronegative. The V call is TRBV25-1, the J call TRBJ2-2; D possibly corresponds to TRBD2 (5 bases). The CDR3 loop reads CASSDGKGELFF. The CDR3 bases are TGTGCCAGCAGTGACGGGAAGGGGGAGCTGTTTTTT.